This is a list of T cell receptor beta chains from one sample in a study of blood T cell repertoires in COVID-19. Sequenced by immunoSEQ multiplex PCR; TCRdb stores in-frame clones only, minus some. The table has about 400,000 clones, around 89% seen once. Sequencing was performed on peripheral blood. The source of these receptors is a woman younger than 45 with acute or convalescent COVID-19. The CDR3 runs from the conserved cysteine through the conserved F or W. A D gene is named only where the DNA matches it firmly. Clone size appears in some rows only: once, few, many, or a class for an expanded clone.

clone size	D gene	V gene	J gene	CDR3 DNA	CDR3 protein
-	TRBD1	TRBV29-1	TRBJ2-7	TGCAGCGTTGAGACGGACAGGGACTACGAGCAGTACTTC	CSVETDRDYEQYF
-	TRBD2	TRBV3-1/TRBV3-2	TRBJ2-7	TGTGCCAGCAGCCAATGGACTAGCGGGGGGGTTAGCTCCGAGCAGTACTTC	CASSQWTSGGVSSEQYF
-	TRBD2	TRBV25-1	TRBJ2-7	TGTGCCAGCAGTGAAGGGGGACTAGCGGGGGCTAACGAGCAGTACTTC	CASSEGGLAGANEQYF
-	TRBD2	TRBV24-1	TRBJ2-2	TGTGCCACCAGTGATTTTGCCGGGACTACCACCGGGGAGCTGTTTTTT	CATSDFAGTTTGELFF
-	TRBD2	TRBV29-1	TRBJ2-7	TGCAGCGTTTTGGGCGACGGGGGGACCTACGAGCAGTACTTC	CSVLGDGGTYEQYF
once	-	TRBV5-1	TRBJ1-5	TGCGCCAGCAGCCCCGGGAATAGCAATCAGCCCCAGCATTTT	CASSPGNSNQPQHF
-	-	TRBV12-3/TRBV12-4	TRBJ2-4	TGTGCCAGCAGTTTAGATGCGAACATTCAGTACTTC	CASSLDANIQYF
-	-	TRBV11-2	TRBJ1-1	TGTGCCAGCAGCTTAGGAACAGGGCTGAACACTGAAGCTTTCTTT	CASSLGTGLNTEAFF
-	-	TRBV5-6	TRBJ1-5	TGTGCCAGCAGCTTACTAGGGCACCTCAATCAGCCCCAGCATTTT	CASSLLGHLNQPQHF
few	-	TRBV19	TRBJ2-1	TGTGCCAGTACAAAGAGCCGCGGTGAGCAGTTCTTC	CASTKSRGEQFF
-	TRBD2	TRBV28	TRBJ2-3	TGTGCCAGCAGCCCGGGGGGGCCGGGAGATACGCAGTATTTT	CASSPGGPGDTQYF
-	-	TRBV15	TRBJ1-4	TGTGCCACCAGCAGGGGAGGCCTTGAGGGGGAAAAACTGTTTTTT	CATSRGGLEGEKLFF
-	-	TRBV5-4	TRBJ2-2	TGTGCCAGCAGCTCCGATTTCGACAGGACGAACACCGGGGAGCTGTTTTTT	CASSSDFDRTNTGELFF
once	-	TRBV6-5	TRBJ2-3	TGTGCCAGCCGGACAGCCAACACAGATACGCAGTATTTT	CASRTANTDTQYF
-	-	TRBV7-9	TRBJ1-1	TGTGCCAGCAGCACTGACCCAGGAACTGAAGCTTTCTTT	CASSTDPGTEAFF
-	-	TRBV28	TRBJ2-1	TGTGCCAGCAGTACAAGGGGACTCCGCCGCTACAATGAGCAGTTCTTC	CASSTRGLRRYNEQFF
-	-	TRBV7-3	TRBJ2-5	TGTGCCAGCAGCCGCGGAGGGGCGGATGAGACCCAGTACTTC	CASSRGGADETQYF
-	-	TRBV5-4	TRBJ2-1	TGTGCCAGCAGCTTGTCCGTCAGTTACAATGAGCAGTTCTTC	CASSLSVSYNEQFF
-	-	TRBV2	TRBJ1-1	TGTGCCAGCAGTGAACTTTACAGGGTAGTTTTCTTT	CASSELYRVVFF
-	-	TRBV6-6	TRBJ2-2	TGTGCCAGCAGCCATTCTGGGCAGACCGGGGAGCTGTTTTTT	CASSHSGQTGELFF
-	TRBD1	TRBV6-5	TRBJ1-1	TGTGCCAGCAGTTTAAACAGGGGCACTGAAGCTTTCTTT	CASSLNRGTEAFF
-	TRBD2	TRBV11-2	TRBJ2-2	TGTGCCAGCAGCCTCATAGCGGGGGGGCGCCAGGCCGGGGAGCTGTTTTTT	CASSLIAGGRQAGELFF
once	-	TRBV6-1	TRBJ2-7	TGTGCCAGCAGTGAGCTTTCAGGTCTTCTTCTTAGCTCCTACGAGCAGTACTTC	CASSELSGLLLSSYEQYF
-	TRBD2	TRBV6-6	TRBJ2-6	TGTGCCAGCACCATAGCGGGTTCTGGGGCCAACGTCCTGACTTTC	CASTIAGSGANVLTF
-	TRBD1	TRBV6-6	TRBJ2-7	TGTGCCAGCAGTTACCGGGACAGGGGGTACGAGCAGTACTTC	CASSYRDRGYEQYF
-	-	TRBV5-1	TRBJ2-1	TGCGCCAGCTTCCCCGGGGGGCAGGGGAATGAGCAGTTCTTC	CASFPGGQGNEQFF
-	TRBD2	TRBV4-1	TRBJ2-3	TGCGCCAGCAGCCTCATCGGGACTAGCGGATTCACAGATACGCAGTATTTT	CASSLIGTSGFTDTQYF
-	-	TRBV7-9	TRBJ1-5	TGTGCCAGCAGCTCGGGGAGCTCGCCCTATCAGCCCCAGCATTTT	CASSSGSSPYQPQHF
-	TRBD1	TRBV19	TRBJ1-5	TGTGCCAGTAGTCCCGCAGGGGGTTTTAGCAATCAGCCCCAGCATTTT	CASSPAGGFSNQPQHF
once	-	TRBV30	TRBJ1-6	TGTGCCTGGAGCCAGATAAATTCACCCCTCCACTTT	CAWSQINSPLHF
-	TRBD1	TRBV7-9	TRBJ2-2	TGTGCCAGCAGCGCAACCCCACAGGGGGCAAGGAACACCGGGGAGCTGTTTTTT	CASSATPQGARNTGELFF
-	TRBD1	TRBV11-2	TRBJ2-7	TGTGCCAGCAGCCCCCGGACAGGGGCTACCCCTTACGAGCAGTACTTC	CASSPRTGATPYEQYF
-	-	TRBV25-1	TRBJ1-2	TGTGCCAGCAGCGACGGGGGGGATGGCTACACCTTC	CASSDGGDGYTF
-	TRBD1	TRBV30	TRBJ2-1	TGTGCCTGGGACAGGGGAGTCTACAATGAGCAGTTCTTC	CAWDRGVYNEQFF
-	-	TRBV12-3/TRBV12-4	TRBJ2-1	TGTGCCAGCAGTCCCACTTCTATCGAGCAGTTCTTC	CASSPTSIEQFF
-	TRBD1	TRBV24-1	TRBJ1-1	TGTGCCACCAGTGATCCGAAAACAGGGGACACTGAAGCTTTCTTT	CATSDPKTGDTEAFF
-	TRBD1	TRBV5-1	TRBJ2-7	TGCGCCAGCAGCTTGGGCAACAGGGGGGCGGCTCCGGGACAGGGTAAAATCGGCGAGCAGTACTTC	CASSLGNRGAAPGQGKIGEQYF
-	-	TRBV10-2	TRBJ1-1	TGCGCCAGCCGGGGTTTATTGTCTGATGAAGCTTTCTTT	CASRGLLSDEAFF
once	-	TRBV25-1	TRBJ1-2	TGTGCCAGCTGTGAATACTCCGGTCTGACTGGGGGCGCGAGGGGCTACACCTTC	CASCEYSGLTGGARGYTF
-	TRBD2	TRBV7-3	TRBJ2-1	TGTGCCAGCAGCTTAATGGCTAGCGGGGGGGCCCACAATGAGCAGTTCTTC	CASSLMASGGAHNEQFF
few	TRBD2	TRBV7-7	TRBJ2-7	TGTGCCAGCAGCCCCGGGGGGGCCTACGAGCAGTACTTC	CASSPGGAYEQYF
-	-	TRBV2	TRBJ1-1	TGTGCCAGCAGCAAGACCGGGGGCACTGAAGCTTTCTTT	CASSKTGGTEAFF
-	-	TRBV5-1	TRBJ2-7	TGCGCCAGCAGCTTGGCCGGGGTCGGGAGCTCCCCGGAGCAGTACTTC	CASSLAGVGSSPEQYF
-	-	TRBV5-6	TRBJ2-1	TGTGCCAGCAGCCTCCGGACTATACACGAGGAGTCTGAGCAGTTCTTC	CASSLRTIHEESEQFF
-	TRBD2	TRBV4-1	TRBJ2-3	TGCGCCAGCAGCCACCTAATAGGACTGGGCGGGGGTCACCGCACAGATACGCAGTATTTT	CASSHLIGLGGGHRTDTQYF
-	-	TRBV29-1	TRBJ1-2	TGCAGCGTTGCCTTAGTAGGGGGGGGAAGCTATGGCTACACCTTC	CSVALVGGGSYGYTF
-	TRBD1	TRBV28	TRBJ1-2	TGTGCCAGCAGTGGGACAGGGGCGGCTAACTATGGCTACACCTTC	CASSGTGAANYGYTF